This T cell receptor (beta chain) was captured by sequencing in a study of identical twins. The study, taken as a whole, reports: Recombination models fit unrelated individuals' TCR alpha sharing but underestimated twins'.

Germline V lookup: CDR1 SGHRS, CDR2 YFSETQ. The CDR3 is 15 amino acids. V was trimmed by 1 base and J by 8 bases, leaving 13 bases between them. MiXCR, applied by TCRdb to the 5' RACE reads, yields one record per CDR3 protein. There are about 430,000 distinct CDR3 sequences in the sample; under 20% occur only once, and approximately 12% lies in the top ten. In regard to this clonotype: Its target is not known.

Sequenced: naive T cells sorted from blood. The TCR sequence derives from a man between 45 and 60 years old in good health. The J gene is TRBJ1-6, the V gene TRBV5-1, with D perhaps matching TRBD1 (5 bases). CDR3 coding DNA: TGCGCCAGCAGCTTGCAGGGCCCGTCTGATTCACCCCTCCACTTT. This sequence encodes CASSLQGPSDSPLHF.